Presented here are 14 T cell receptor beta chains from one specimen sequenced in a study of shared clonotypes between healthy human individuals. Repertoires were generated with immunoSEQ multiplex PCR, while TCRdb's copy carries only in-frame clones and drops some. In the table there are 950,000 to 1,100,000 clones, around 76% of which are singletons. The sample consisted of memory CD4+ T cells sorted from blood. As to subset: CD45RA-negative fraction. The receptors stem from a man aged 18 to 29 in good health.

The rearrangement links TRBV30 to TRBJ2-7, with TRBD2 matching 9 bases. V lost 2 bases to trimming and J lost 7 bases; unmatched junction nucleotides: 6. Germline-derived CDR1 and CDR2 are GTSNPN and SVGIG (reference sequence). The CDR3 extends over 13 amino acids. CDR3 coding DNA: TGTGCCTGGAGTACTAGCGGGTTCTTGGAGCAGTACTTC. Encoded protein: CAWSTSGFLEQYF.

The rearrangement joins TRBV4-3 to TRBJ2-1; D is ambiguous. Deletions cut 1 base from V and 6 bases from J, with 7 bases between. The CDR3 sequence is 13 residues long. Germline lookup yields CDR1 LGHNA and CDR2 YSLEER. CDR3 in amino acids: CASSQGRINEQFF. CDR3 bases: TGCGCCAGCAGCCAAGGTCGGATCAATGAGCAGTTCTTC.

The V call is TRBV28, the J call TRBJ1-6; 10 nucleotides agree with TRBD1. V lost 5 bases to trimming and J lost 9 bases; unmatched junction nucleotides: 4. The germline gives CDR1 MDHEN, CDR2 SYDVKM. The CDR3 runs 14 residues. The CDR3 spells CASSPDRGSSPLHF. The CDR3 coding sequence is TGTGCCAGCAGTCCGGACAGGGGGTCTTCACCCCTCCACTTT.

This clone was observed many times. The chain employs TRBV29-1 and TRBJ2-1; the D is unclear. The germline V gene encodes CDR1 SQVTM and CDR2 ANQGSEA. The CDR3 covers 11 residues. V dropped 3 bases and J dropped 7 bases, with 7 bases sitting between them. The CDR3 loop reads CSVEWVNEQFF. The CDR3 DNA sequence: TGCAGCGTTGAGTGGGTAAATGAGCAGTTCTTC.

V is TRBV5-8 and J is TRBJ2-3; no firm D call. Per the germline V gene, CDR1 is SGHTS and CDR2 is YDEGEE. Trimming took 4 bases from V and 4 from J, leaving 16 bases between them. This CDR3 has 15 amino acids. DNA of the CDR3: TGTGCCAGCAGCCCGCGACCGGGTGGGGCAGATACGCAGTATTTT. Its protein product is CASSPRPGGADTQYF.

This clone has a handful of counts. The chain uses TRBV30 and TRBJ2-7; no reliable D call. V was pared by 1 base and J by 8 bases, with 18 bases between. Germline V gene data show CDR1 as GTSNPN and CDR2 as SVGIG (reference sequence). There are 14 residues in the CDR3. The CDR3 coding sequence is TGTGCCTGGAGTGACCGCCAAAATCCTACGCAGCAGTACTTC. It codes for CAWSDRQNPTQQYF.

The chain has TRBV18 and TRBJ1-4; D unresolved. Germline V gene lookup returns CDR1 KGHSH and CDR2 LQKENI. Trimming removed 0 bases from V and 7 bases from J, with 6 bases in between. CDR3 length equals 13 residues. The CDR3 DNA is TGTGCCAGCTCACCACCGGGTGTTGAAAAACTGTTTTTT. As protein: CASSPPGVEKLFF.

The chain joins TRBV6-1 to TRBJ1-1; 8 bases are a match to TRBD1. The germline V gene encodes CDR1 MNHNS and CDR2 SASEGT. Trimming removed 2 bases from V and 11 bases from J; junction bases left unmatched: 7. CDR3 length: 13 amino acids. CDR3 sequence reads: CASSESAGGLAFF. The CDR3 DNA sequence: TGTGCCAGCAGTGAATCGGCAGGGGGCTTGGCTTTCTTT.

The genes are TRBV2 and TRBJ1-1; weak D call: TRBD1 (5 bases). The CDR3 is 13 residues long. The germline CDR1 and CDR2 sequences are SNHLY and FYNNEI. V was pared by 8 bases and J by 5 bases, with 15 bases between. CDR3 sequence reads: CASSNRGRTEAFF. The DNA of the CDR3 is TGTGCCAGCTCTAATCGGGGGAGGACTGAAGCTTTCTTT.

This clone has just a few counts. J is TRBJ1-1 and V is TRBV7-2; D is undetermined. The germline gives CDR1 SGHTA, CDR2 FQGNSA. This CDR3 contains 13 residues. Trimming cost V 4 bases and J 5 bases, with 11 bases left between them. CDR3 DNA: TGTGCCAGCAGCTCCCCCCGGCGAACTGAAGCTTTCTTT. Amino acid sequence: CASSSPRRTEAFF.

The chain joins TRBV11-2 to TRBJ2-1; 10 nucleotides align to TRBD2. Losses at the gene ends were 6 bases for V and 6 bases for J; bases not matched to a gene: 8. CDR3 length equals 15 residues. The germline V gene encodes CDR1 SGHAT and CDR2 FQNNGV. The chain's CDR3 is CASRPIAGGGNEQFF. As DNA, the CDR3 is TGTGCCAGCAGACCCATAGCGGGGGGAGGCAATGAGCAGTTCTTC.

Worth noting for this clone: Other DNA sequences in the sample encode the same CDR3. The chain joins TRBV5-1 to TRBJ1-4, with D unclear. The germline V and J ends were trimmed by 0 bases and 2 bases, with 5 bases remaining between them. Germline lookup yields CDR1 SGHRS and CDR2 YFSETQ. This CDR3 has 14 residues. Here the CDR3 reads CASSLEFTNEKLFF. The CDR3 nucleotides read TGCGCCAGCAGCTTGGAATTTACTAATGAAAAACTGTTTTTT. Variable domain in full (rest from reference TRBV5-1 and TRBJ1-4): KAGVTQTPRYLIKTRGQQVTLSCSPISGHRSVSWYQQTPGQGLQFLFEYFSETQRNKGNFPGRFSGRQFSNSRSEMNVSTLELGDSALYLCASSLEFTNEKLFFGSGTQLSVL.

V is TRBV5-5 and J is TRBJ2-2; no reliable D call. This CDR3 is built from 13 residues. V lost 3 bases and J 0 bases, leaving 3 bases between the germline ends. Germline-derived CDR1 and CDR2 are SGHKS and YYEKEE (reference sequence). The CDR3 bases are TGTGCCAGCAGCTCAGCGAACACCGGGGAGCTGTTTTTT. This codes for CASSSANTGELFF.

Of note for this clone: Other nucleotide sequences in the sample specify the same CDR3. This sequence joins TRBV28 and TRBJ1-2, with TRBD1 matching over 9 bases. The CDR3 is 13 residues long. V dropped 4 bases and J dropped 6; count of bases not matched to a gene: 3. The germline gives CDR1 MDHEN, CDR2 SYDVKM. The CDR3 DNA reads as TGTGCCAGCAGTTCACAGGGGGCAGATGGCTACACCTTC. Its protein product is CASSSQGADGYTF.